This T cell receptor (beta chain) is from a study of cytomegalovirus exposure and HLA in healthy donors. Study overall: Approximately 190 million T cells yielded 90 million to 130 million unique TCR beta sequences, as an earlier analysis found.

Germline V gene data show CDR1 as MNHEY and CDR2 as SMNVEV (reference sequence). The CDR3 covers 13 residues. V gave up 6 bases and J gave up 2 bases, with 10 bases separating them. Study-wide findings and caveats: Data from an earlier analysis indicated that most TCR beta V segments were productive either about 90% or about 30% of the time. Cytomegalovirus-associated status was assigned to some 160 TCR beta chains.

A remark on this clone: Its specificity is not known.

PCR involved 60 Vbeta and 13 Jbeta primers. Profiling relied on immunoSEQ multiplex PCR, and the TCRdb table lists in-frame clones only, not all of them. The sample consists of about 92,000 clones, just under 70% of them appearing once. Sequenced input: PBMCs. The clonotype comes from a man aged 45 to 65 in good health and CMV-seronegative. The J gene is TRBJ1-2, the V gene TRBV27; TRBD1 is a possible D gene (6 bases). CDR3 loop: CASRPTGNYGYTF. The DNA of the CDR3 is TGTGCCAGCAGGCCAACAGGGAACTATGGCTACACCTTC.